The rows below give T cell receptor beta chains drawn from one sample of a study of blood T cell repertoires in COVID-19. The data were produced by immunoSEQ multiplex PCR, yet TCRdb's version contains in-frame clones alone and is incomplete. The table records about 200,000 clones, around nine tenths of them present only once. Input material: peripheral blood. The receptors derive from a man in his fifties with COVID-19, enrolled during active disease. Both conserved end residues are trimmed from each CDR3. The order of the fields is D gene, V gene, CDR3 protein. A D gene is named only where the DNA matches it firmly.

d_call: TRBD2
v_call: TRBV7-9
cdr3_aa: ASSRYSGGIPDAQY

d_call: TRBD2
v_call: TRBV27
cdr3_aa: ASSKLAGGRSYEQY

d_call: NA
v_call: TRBV5-1
cdr3_aa: ASSFDRTGYT

d_call: NA
v_call: TRBV20-1
cdr3_aa: SANSGYEQY

d_call: NA
v_call: TRBV5-6
cdr3_aa: ASSSRGFVLAPEETQY

d_call: TRBD1
v_call: TRBV15
cdr3_aa: ATSVLLEDRAPKETQY

d_call: NA
v_call: TRBV7-9
cdr3_aa: ASSLGHGGSSYEQY

d_call: TRBD1
v_call: TRBV19
cdr3_aa: ASRRDRENTEAF

d_call: NA
v_call: TRBV9
cdr3_aa: ASSVLQTDTQY

d_call: NA
v_call: TRBV5-1
cdr3_aa: ASSLDGDYNYGYT